This T cell receptor (beta chain) was recorded in a study of blood T cell repertoires in COVID-19. Study-wide background: Some COVID-19 samples were acute and others convalescent; all came from the United States, Italy and Spain. PBMCs, B-cell-depleted T cells, or T cells were the source of the cDNA or gDNA that made up the material.

As processed by the authors: Nucleated cell counts were estimated from reference gene primer amplification. The table came from immunoSEQ multiplex PCR; TCRdb's copy has only in-frame clones and leaves some out. V, J and clone size are those of that table, while D and trimming were read from the DNA. The sample holds approximately 160,000 clones, more than 75% seen once. CDR1 and CDR2 from the germline V gene are SNHLY and FYNNEI. The CDR3 length is 16 residues. With 0 bases removed from V and 0 bases from J, the gap between germline ends came to 11 bases. Seattle participants joined during active infection and were tracked over time.

What was sequenced was peripheral blood. The V gene is TRBV2, the J gene TRBJ1-1, with D unclear. The TCR was taken from a woman aged 60-75 years with COVID-19, enrolled during active disease. CDR3 in DNA: TGTGCCAGCAGTGAAGCGGAGGTTGGAATGAACACTGAAGCTTTCTTT. Translation gives CASSEAEVGMNTEAFF.